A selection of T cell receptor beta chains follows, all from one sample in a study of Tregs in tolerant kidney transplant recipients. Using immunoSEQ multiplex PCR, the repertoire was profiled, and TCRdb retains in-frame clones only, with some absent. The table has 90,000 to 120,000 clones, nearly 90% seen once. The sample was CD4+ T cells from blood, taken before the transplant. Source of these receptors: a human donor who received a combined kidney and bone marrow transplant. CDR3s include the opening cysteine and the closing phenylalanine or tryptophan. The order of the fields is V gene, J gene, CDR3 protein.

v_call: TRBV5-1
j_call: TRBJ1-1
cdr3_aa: CASSSLDRGNTEAFF

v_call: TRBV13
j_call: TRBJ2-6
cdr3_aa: CASSLRTSGSSGANVLTF

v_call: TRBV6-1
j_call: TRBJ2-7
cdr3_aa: CASSEAKTESSYEQYF

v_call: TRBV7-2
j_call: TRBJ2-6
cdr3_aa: CASSRDRVFSGANVLTF

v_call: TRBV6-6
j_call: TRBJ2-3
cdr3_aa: CASSYLRESTDTQYF

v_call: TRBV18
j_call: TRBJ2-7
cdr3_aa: CASSASGSSYEQYF

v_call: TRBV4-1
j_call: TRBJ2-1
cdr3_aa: CASSPPLAGARGRSYNEQFF

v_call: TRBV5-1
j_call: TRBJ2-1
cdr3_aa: CASSLVTGGPGDEQFF

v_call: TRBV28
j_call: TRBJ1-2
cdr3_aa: CASRSSGNPNYGYTF

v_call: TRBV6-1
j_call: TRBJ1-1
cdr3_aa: CASSERSGQAFF

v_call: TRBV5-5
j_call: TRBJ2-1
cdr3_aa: CASSLLSGGSANEQFF

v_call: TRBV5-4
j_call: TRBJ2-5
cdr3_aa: CASSLLETQYF

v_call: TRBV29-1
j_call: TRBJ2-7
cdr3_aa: CSVGQGADEQYF

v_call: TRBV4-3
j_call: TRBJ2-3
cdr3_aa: CASSQEFAGRGTDTQYF

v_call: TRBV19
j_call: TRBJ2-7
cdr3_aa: CASTSGRASSYEQYF

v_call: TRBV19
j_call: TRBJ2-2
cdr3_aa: CASSILQAGNTGELFF

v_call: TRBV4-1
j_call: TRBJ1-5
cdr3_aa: CASSHPGQGNQPQHF

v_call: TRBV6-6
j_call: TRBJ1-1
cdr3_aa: CASTSYNTEAFF

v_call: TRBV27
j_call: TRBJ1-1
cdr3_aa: CASSPTGNTEAFF

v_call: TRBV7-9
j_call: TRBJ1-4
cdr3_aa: CASSTGTLATNEKLFF

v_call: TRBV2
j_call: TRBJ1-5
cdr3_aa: CASSGTLSNQPQHF

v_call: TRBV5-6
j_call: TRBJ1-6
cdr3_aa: CASSLEDRENSPLHF

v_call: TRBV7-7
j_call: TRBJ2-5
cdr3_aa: CASTLRRSLEETQYF

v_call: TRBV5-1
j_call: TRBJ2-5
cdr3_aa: CASSFSGLEGETQYF

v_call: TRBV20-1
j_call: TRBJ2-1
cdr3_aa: CSAYYNEQFF

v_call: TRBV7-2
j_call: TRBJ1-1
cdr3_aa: CASSLYEALNTEAFF

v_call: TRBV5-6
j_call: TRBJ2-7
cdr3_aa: CATKGGLATYEQYF

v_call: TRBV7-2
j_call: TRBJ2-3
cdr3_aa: CASSANGQGLADTQYF